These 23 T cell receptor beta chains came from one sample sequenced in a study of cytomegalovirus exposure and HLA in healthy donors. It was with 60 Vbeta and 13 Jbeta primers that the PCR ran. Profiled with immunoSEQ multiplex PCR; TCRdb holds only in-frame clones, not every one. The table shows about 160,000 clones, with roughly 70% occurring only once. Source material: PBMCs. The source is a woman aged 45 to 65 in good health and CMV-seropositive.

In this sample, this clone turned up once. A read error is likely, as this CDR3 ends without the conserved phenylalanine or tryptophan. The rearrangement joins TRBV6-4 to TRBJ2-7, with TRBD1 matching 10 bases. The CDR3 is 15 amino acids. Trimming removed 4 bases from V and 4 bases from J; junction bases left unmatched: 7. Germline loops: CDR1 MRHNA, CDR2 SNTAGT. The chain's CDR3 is CASSGPRDRGYEQYL. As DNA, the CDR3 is TGTGCCAGCAGTGGGCCGCGGGACAGGGGTTACGAGCAGTACCTC.

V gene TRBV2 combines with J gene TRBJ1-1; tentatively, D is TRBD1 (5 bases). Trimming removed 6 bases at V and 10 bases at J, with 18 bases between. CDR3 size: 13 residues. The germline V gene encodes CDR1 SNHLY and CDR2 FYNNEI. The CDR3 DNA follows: TGTGCCAGCAGCGTAGACCCCGCCGGGGGAGCTTTCTTT. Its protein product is CASSVDPAGGAFF.

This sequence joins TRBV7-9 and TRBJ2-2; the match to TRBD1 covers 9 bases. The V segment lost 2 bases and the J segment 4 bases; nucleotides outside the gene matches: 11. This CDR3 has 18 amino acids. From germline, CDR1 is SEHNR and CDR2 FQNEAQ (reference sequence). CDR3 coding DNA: TGTGCCAGCAGCTTATTTGGGACAGGGTTGATGTCCACCGGGGAGCTGTTTTTT. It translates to CASSLFGTGLMSTGELFF.

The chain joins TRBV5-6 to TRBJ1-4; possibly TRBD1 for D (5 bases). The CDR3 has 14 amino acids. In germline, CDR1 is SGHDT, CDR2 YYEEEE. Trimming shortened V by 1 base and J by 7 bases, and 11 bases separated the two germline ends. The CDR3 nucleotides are TGTGCCAGCAGCTTGAGGAGGGGATTTGAAAAACTGTTTTTT. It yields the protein CASSLRRGFEKLFF.

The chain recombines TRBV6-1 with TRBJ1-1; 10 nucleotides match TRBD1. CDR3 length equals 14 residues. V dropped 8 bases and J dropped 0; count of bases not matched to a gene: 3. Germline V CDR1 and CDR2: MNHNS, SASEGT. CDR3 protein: CASWDRGLNTEAFF. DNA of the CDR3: TGTGCCAGCTGGGACAGGGGTTTGAACACTGAAGCTTTCTTT.

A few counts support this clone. CDR3: CAISDVGGQDSPLHF. The CDR3 DNA is TGTGCCATCAGTGATGTGGGGGGACAGGATTCACCCCTCCACTTT. This chain links TRBV10-3 with TRBJ1-6, with 8 bases identical to TRBD1. The V and J ends lost 3 bases and 8 bases, in that order; junction bases with no gene match: 6. The CDR3 has 15 residues. The germline CDR1 and CDR2 sequences are ENHRY and SYGVKD.

The CDR3 here is CASSSLGQGHGYTF. The CDR3 DNA reads as TGTGCCAGCAGTTCCCTGGGACAGGGACATGGCTACACCTTC. The chain joins TRBV6-5 to TRBJ1-2, with 9 bases that match TRBD1. Per germline, CDR1 MNHEY and CDR2 SVGAGI. The junction had 6 bases not matched to a gene; V was cut back by 4 bases and J by 6 bases. The CDR3 loop spans 14 amino acids.

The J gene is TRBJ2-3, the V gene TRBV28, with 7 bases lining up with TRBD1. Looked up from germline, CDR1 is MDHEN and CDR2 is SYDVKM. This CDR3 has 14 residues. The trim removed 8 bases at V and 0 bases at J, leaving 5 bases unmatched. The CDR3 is CASGGRGSTDTQYF. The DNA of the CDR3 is TGTGCCAGCGGGGGCAGGGGGAGCACAGATACGCAGTATTTT.

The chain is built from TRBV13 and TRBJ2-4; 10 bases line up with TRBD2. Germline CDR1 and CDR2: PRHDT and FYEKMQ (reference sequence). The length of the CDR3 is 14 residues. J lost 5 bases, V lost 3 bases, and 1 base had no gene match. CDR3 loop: CASSFSGGQNIQYF. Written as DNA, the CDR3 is TGTGCCAGCAGCTTTAGCGGGGGGCAAAACATTCAGTACTTC.

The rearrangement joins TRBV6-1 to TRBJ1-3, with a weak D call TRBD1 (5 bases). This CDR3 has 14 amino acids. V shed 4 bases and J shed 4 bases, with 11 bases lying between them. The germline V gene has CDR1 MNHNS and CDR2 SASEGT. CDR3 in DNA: TGTGCCAGCAGTGGGGCAGGGCAAGGAAACACCATATATTTT. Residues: CASSGAGQGNTIYF.

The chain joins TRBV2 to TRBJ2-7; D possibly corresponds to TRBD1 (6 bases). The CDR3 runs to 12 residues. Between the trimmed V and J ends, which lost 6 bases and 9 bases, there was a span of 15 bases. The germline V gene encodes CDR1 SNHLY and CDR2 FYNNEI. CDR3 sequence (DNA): TGTGCCAGCAGGGACAGCCTTGATGGGCAGTACTTC. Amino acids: CASRDSLDGQYF. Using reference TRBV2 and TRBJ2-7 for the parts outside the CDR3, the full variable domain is EPEVTQTPSHQVTQMGQEVILRCVPISNHLYFYWYRQILGQKVEFLVSFYNNEISEKSEIFDDQFSVERPDGSNFTLKIRSTKLEDSAMYFCASRDSLDGQYFGPGTRLTVT.

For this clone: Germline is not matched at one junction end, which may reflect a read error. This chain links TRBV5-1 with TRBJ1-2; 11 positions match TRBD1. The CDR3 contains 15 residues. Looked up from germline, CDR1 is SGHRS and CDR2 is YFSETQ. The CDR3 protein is CASSAGQGEIYGYPF. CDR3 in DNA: TGCGCCAGCAGCGCGGGACAGGGGGAAATCTATGGCTACCCCTTC.

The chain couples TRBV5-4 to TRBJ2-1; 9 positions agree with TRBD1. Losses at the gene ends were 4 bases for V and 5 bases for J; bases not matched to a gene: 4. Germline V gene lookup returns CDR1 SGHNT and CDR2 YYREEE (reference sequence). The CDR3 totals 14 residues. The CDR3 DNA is TGTGCCAGCAGCCCGGGACAGGGAAACAATGAGCAGTTCTTC. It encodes CASSPGQGNNEQFF.

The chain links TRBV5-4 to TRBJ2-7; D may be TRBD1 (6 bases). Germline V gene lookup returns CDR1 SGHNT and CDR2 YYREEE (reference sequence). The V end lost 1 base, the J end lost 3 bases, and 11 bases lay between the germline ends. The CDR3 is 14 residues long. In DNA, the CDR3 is TGTGCCAGCAGCTTGCAACAGGGCCGCTACGAGCAGTACTTC. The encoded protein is CASSLQQGRYEQYF.

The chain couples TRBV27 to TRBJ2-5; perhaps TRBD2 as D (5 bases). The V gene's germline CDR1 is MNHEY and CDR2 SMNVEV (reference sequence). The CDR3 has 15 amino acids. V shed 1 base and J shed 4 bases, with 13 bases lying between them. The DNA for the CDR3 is TGTGCCAGCAGTTTATATAAGTCCCGGGGAGAGACCCAGTACTTC. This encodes CASSLYKSRGETQYF.

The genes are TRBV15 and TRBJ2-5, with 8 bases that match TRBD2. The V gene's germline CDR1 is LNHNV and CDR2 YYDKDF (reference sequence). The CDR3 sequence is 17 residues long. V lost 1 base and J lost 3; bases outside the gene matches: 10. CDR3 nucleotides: TGTGCCACCAGCAGAGGAAAAGGGCTAGCGGGTAAAGAGACCCAGTACTTC. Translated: CATSRGKGLAGKETQYF.

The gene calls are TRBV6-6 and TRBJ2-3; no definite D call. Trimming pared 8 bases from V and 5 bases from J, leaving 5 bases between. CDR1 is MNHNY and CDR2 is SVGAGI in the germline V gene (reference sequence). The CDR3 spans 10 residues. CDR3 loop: CASLGDTQYF. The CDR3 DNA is TGTGCCAGCCTAGGAGATACGCAGTATTTT.

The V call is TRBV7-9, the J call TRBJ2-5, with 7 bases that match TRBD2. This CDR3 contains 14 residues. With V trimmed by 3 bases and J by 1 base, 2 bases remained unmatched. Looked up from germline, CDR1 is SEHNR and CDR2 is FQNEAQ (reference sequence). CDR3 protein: CASSFGGIQETQYF. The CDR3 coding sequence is TGTGCCAGCAGCTTCGGGGGGATCCAAGAGACCCAGTACTTC.

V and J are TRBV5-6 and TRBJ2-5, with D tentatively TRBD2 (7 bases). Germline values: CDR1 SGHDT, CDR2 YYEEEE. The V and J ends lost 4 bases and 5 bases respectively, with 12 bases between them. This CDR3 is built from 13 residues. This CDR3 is CASSPGRGETQYF. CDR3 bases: TGTGCCAGCAGCCCAGGGAGGGGGGAGACCCAGTACTTC.

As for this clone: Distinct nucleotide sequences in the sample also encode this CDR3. Here the CDR3 reads CASSPPSSYEQYF. The CDR3 DNA reads as TGTGCCAGCTCACCTCCGAGCTCCTACGAGCAGTACTTC. The rearrangement uses TRBV18 and TRBJ2-7; D not certain. V shed 3 bases and J shed 0 bases, with 6 bases lying between them. CDR1 is KGHSH and CDR2 is LQKENI in the germline V gene. This CDR3 region has 13 residues.

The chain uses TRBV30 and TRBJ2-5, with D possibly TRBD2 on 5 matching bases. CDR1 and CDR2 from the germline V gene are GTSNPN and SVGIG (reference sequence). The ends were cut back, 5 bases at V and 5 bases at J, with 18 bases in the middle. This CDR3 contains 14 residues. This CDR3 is CAWSLIGVKETQYF. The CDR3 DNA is TGTGCCTGGTCTCTAATCGGGGTTAAGGAGACCCAGTACTTC.

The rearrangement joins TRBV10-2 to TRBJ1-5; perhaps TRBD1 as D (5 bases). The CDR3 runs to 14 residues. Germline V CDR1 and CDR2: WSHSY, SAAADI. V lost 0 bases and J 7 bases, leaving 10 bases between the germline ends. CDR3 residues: CASSESGGSQPQHF. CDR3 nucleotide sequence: TGCGCCAGCAGTGAGTCGGGGGGTTCCCAGCCCCAGCATTTT.

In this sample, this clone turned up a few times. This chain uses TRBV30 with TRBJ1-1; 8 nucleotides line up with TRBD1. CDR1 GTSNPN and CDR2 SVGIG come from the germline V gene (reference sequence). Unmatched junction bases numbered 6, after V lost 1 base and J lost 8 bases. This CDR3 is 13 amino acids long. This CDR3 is CAWSARGRSEAFF. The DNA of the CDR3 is TGTGCCTGGAGTGCCAGGGGGCGCAGCGAAGCTTTCTTT.